The rows below give T cell receptor beta chains drawn from one sample of a study of shared clonotypes between healthy human individuals. Libraries were prepared by immunoSEQ multiplex PCR; TCRdb keeps only in-frame clonotypes and omits some of them. The table lists roughly 1 million clones, around four fifths of them singletons. The sequencing sample was made of memory CD4+ T cells sorted from blood. These receptors were obtained from a man between 18 and 35 years old in good health. Each CDR3 is given with its conserved first and last residue. A D gene is named only where the DNA matches it firmly. A row's size may be missing; if present it is once, few, many or a size class.

j_call v_call d_call clone_size cdr3_nt cdr3_aa
TRBJ2-1 TRBV30 - - TGTGCCTGGAGGAGGGGCGGGGAGCACAATGAGCAGTTCTTC CAWRRGGEHNEQFF
TRBJ1-2 TRBV6-5 - - TGTGCCAGCAGTGCCGGCTATGGCTACACCTTC CASSAGYGYTF
TRBJ2-2 TRBV2 TRBD1 - TGTGCCAGCAGTTCAAGGGGGCGGGACACCGGGGAGCTGTTTTTT CASSSRGRDTGELFF
TRBJ1-4 TRBV7-9 - - TGTGCCAGCAGTCTCCGCGTTATTCGTTGGGCTAATGAAAAACTGTTTTTT CASSLRVIRWANEKLFF
TRBJ1-1 TRBV7-2 TRBD1 - TGTGCCAGCAGCTTGGAGGGACAGGCAAACACTGAAGCTTTCTTT CASSLEGQANTEAFF
TRBJ2-7 TRBV11-2 TRBD2 once TGTGCCAGCAGCTGGCTAGCGGGAGGCAACGAGCAGTACTTC CASSWLAGGNEQYF
TRBJ1-1 TRBV6-5 TRBD1 few TGTGCCAGCAGCCAACAGGGGGCGCGTGTGGCTTTCTTT CASSQQGARVAFF
TRBJ2-6 TRBV28 TRBD2 few TGTGCCAGCGGAACCTCTAGCGGGGCCATCTCTGGGGCCAACGTCCTGACTTTC CASGTSSGAISGANVLTF
TRBJ1-1 TRBV5-1 TRBD1 - TGCGCCAGCAGCAGGCAAGACAGGGGGTTGACTGAAGCTTTCTTT CASSRQDRGLTEAFF
TRBJ2-7 TRBV19 - - TGTGCCAGTAGTATAGAGAAGGGGGCCTACGAGCAGTACTTC CASSIEKGAYEQYF
TRBJ2-7 TRBV5-4 TRBD1 once TGTGCCAGCAGCATGGACAGGGGGAATAGGGAGCAGTACTTC CASSMDRGNREQYF